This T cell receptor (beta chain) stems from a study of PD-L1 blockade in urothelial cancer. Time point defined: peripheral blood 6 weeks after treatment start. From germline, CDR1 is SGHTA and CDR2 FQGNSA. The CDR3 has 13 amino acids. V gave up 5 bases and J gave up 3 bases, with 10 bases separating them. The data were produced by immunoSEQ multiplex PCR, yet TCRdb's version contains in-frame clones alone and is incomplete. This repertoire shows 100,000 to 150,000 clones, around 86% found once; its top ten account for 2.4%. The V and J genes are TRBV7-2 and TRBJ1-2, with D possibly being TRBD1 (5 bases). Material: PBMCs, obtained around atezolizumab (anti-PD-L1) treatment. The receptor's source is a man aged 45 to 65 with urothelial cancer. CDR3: CASSTSGHYGYTF. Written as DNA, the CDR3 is TGTGCCAGCAGCACCTCAGGGCACTATGGCTACACCTTC.